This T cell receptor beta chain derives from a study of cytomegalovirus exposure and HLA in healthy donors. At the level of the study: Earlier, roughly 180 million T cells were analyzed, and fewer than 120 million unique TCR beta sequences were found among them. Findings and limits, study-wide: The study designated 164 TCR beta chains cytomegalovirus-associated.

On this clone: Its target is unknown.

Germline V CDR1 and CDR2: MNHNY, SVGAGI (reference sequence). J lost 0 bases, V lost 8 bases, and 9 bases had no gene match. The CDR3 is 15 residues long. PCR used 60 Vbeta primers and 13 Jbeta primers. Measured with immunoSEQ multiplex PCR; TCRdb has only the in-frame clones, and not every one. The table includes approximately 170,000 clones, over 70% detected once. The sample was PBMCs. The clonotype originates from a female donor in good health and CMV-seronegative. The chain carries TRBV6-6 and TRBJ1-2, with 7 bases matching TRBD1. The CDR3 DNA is TGTGCCAGCGTCACCACGACAGGGTCTAACTATGGCTACACCTTC. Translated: CASVTTTGSNYGYTF.